This TCR beta chain derives from a study of blood T cell repertoires in COVID-19. V lost 1 base, J lost 7 bases, and 10 bases lay in between. The CDR3 has 13 amino acids. Germline values: CDR1 SGHTA, CDR2 FQGNSA. This table comes from immunoSEQ multiplex PCR, and its TCRdb copy is limited to in-frame clones, with some not included. The table lists some 180,000 clones, 70% to 80% of them singletons, with under 7% in the top ten. The receptor comes from a woman in her thirties or forties with COVID-19, enrolled during active disease. The chain has TRBV7-2 and TRBJ2-5; tentative D call: TRBD2 (5 bases). Sequenced: peripheral blood. CDR3 sequence reads: CASSLVLVGTQYF. In nucleotides, the CDR3 is TGTGCCAGCAGCTTAGTACTAGTGGGGACCCAGTACTTC.